This TCR beta chain appears in the sequencing data of a study of T cell repertoires in cytomegalovirus infection. About the study: Public TCR beta signature analysis indicated the presence of both CMV infection and matching HLA type.

Note on this clonotype: Its antigen is as yet unknown.

The CDR3 spans 18 residues. Per the germline V gene, CDR1 is MNHNY and CDR2 is SVGAGI (reference sequence). Trimming took 7 bases from V and 0 from J; bases not matched to a gene: 16. TCRdb recomputed calls from the reads with MiXCR, one row per CDR3 protein. The sample has approximately 70,000 distinct CDR3 sequences; more than 20% are singletons. General study findings and limits: Accumulated public TCR beta family frequency recognized individuals carrying CMV together with the relevant HLA. Clonotypes of TCR beta that were HLA-C-restricted and CMV-specific dominated the ex vivo response.

This clonotype originated in a human donor in good health (CMV status not recorded). Some clones in this sample may be carry-over from other donors' samples. V is TRBV6-6 and J is TRBJ2-3; the match to TRBD2 covers 7 bases. The sequenced material came from PBMCs, sequenced either directly or after in vitro stimulation (not recorded which). The CDR3 DNA follows: TGTGCCAGCATGGAAGCTGGGAGGGCACCAACCAGCACAGATACGCAGTATTTT. Its protein is CASMEAGRAPTSTDTQYF.